Given below is one TCR beta chain in context. Methods used by the authors: For nucleated cells, counts were estimated from reference gene primer amplification. Data came from immunoSEQ multiplex PCR; TCRdb stores just in-frame clones and leaves some out. The V and J calls and clone size are taken from that table; D and trimming were inferred from the DNA. The profile shows some 220,000 clones, roughly 91% of them singletons. The germline V gene encodes CDR1 LNHDA and CDR2 SQIVND (reference sequence). This CDR3 region has 17 residues. The V gene end was trimmed by 1 base and the J gene end by 8 bases; junction bases not matched to a gene: 13. This sample is part of a study of blood T cell repertoires in COVID-19. On the study more broadly: Nucleic acid was either cDNA or gDNA, and it came from T cells, B-cell-depleted T cells, or PBMCs.

Input material: peripheral blood. The receptor was derived from a man aged 30 to 39 with COVID-19, enrolled during active disease. The chain employs TRBV19 and TRBJ1-2; TRBD1 matches at 10 bases. CDR3 nucleotide sequence: TGTGCCAGTAGTATAGTGGGACAGGGGTGGCCCAGGGAAGGCTACACCTTC. The encoded protein is CASSIVGQGWPREGYTF.